Here is one T cell receptor beta chain with its context. Its antigen is not known. The data were taken from a study of shared clonotypes between healthy human individuals. Study-level points and caveats: Represented diversity (both genetic and exposure-history) was limited by the small number of donors.

Deletions cut 0 bases from V and 1 base from J, with 8 bases between. Germline values: CDR1 GTSNPN, CDR2 SVGIG (reference sequence). The CDR3 is made up of 14 amino acids. Generated by immunoSEQ multiplex PCR, the TCRdb table keeps only in-frame clones and is missing some. The sample consists of 1,500,000 or so clones, over 95% of them appearing once. The source is a man aged 25-45 years in good health. The V gene is TRBV30, the J gene TRBJ2-3; D not resolved. Sequencing input: naive CD4+ T cells sorted from blood. Indicated subset: CD45RA+ positively selected. For the CDR3, the DNA is TGTGCCTGGAGTGTAGTGGTGGGCACAGATACGCAGTATTTT. Translation: CAWSVVVGTDTQYF. The variable domain in full, with the rest retrieved from reference TRBV30 and TRBJ2-3, is SQTIHQWPATLVQPVGSPLSLECTVEGTSNPNLYWYRQAAGRGLQLLFYSVGIGQISSEVPQNLSASRPQDRQFILSSKKLLLSDSGFYLCAWSVVVGTDTQYFGPGTRLTVL.